These T cell receptor beta chains were read from a single sample in a study of blood T cells in healthy people across ages. TCRdb ran MiXCR on the 5' RACE reads and lists one entry per CDR3 protein. The sample comprises 1.5 million to 2 million distinct CDR3 sequences, approximately 28% of which are singletons, and over 7% rests with the top ten. The sequenced sample consisted of blood. These receptors came from a young woman in good health. The conserved cysteine and the conserved F or W are not part of the CDR3 here.

V gene: TRBV3-1; CDR3 protein: ASSPLRPSIMNTEAF
V gene: TRBV24-1; CDR3 protein: ATSEAGGYEQY
V gene: TRBV10-2; CDR3 protein: ASGGQVDEQY
V gene: TRBV6-5; CDR3 protein: ASSYDRLADSTDTQY
V gene: TRBV30; CDR3 protein: AWTQVDRGHEQY
V gene: TRBV10-2; CDR3 protein: ASKTSGEYEQY
V gene: TRBV6-1; CDR3 protein: AGSLEILAAFTDTQY
V gene: TRBV20-1; CDR3 protein: SATAGTGTEKLF
V gene: TRBV3-1; CDR3 protein: ASSREGTSGDKPQETQY
V gene: TRBV6-5; CDR3 protein: ASRLGPRETQY
V gene: TRBV20-1; CDR3 protein: SARADGNSPLH
V gene: TRBV6-5; CDR3 protein: ASRDRGKSDQPQH
V gene: TRBV7-6; CDR3 protein: ASSSQESGEQF
V gene: TRBV20-1; CDR3 protein: SARAPGQGADEQF
V gene: TRBV20-1; CDR3 protein: SARAKYDQY
V gene: TRBV3-1; CDR3 protein: ANSLDRVSYNEQF
V gene: TRBV14; CDR3 protein: ASSQDLAGSLREGAGEQY
V gene: TRBV27; CDR3 protein: ASSKEGGNQETQY
V gene: TRBV6-2/TRBV6-3; CDR3 protein: ASSYGGLAQETQY
V gene: TRBV4-3; CDR3 protein: ASSPSFPGETQY
V gene: TRBV20-1; CDR3 protein: SVRMTEGNSHGGYGYT
V gene: TRBV2; CDR3 protein: ASSPDSAGETQY
V gene: TRBV28; CDR3 protein: ASRSTGLAYEQY
V gene: TRBV29-1; CDR3 protein: SVEEGARSYEQY
V gene: TRBV20-1; CDR3 protein: SATGGSGQETQY
V gene: TRBV6-5; CDR3 protein: TAGTASGEQY
V gene: TRBV3-1; CDR3 protein: ASRHGTSRNNEQF
V gene: TRBV7-2; CDR3 protein: ASSPRGAQGGYGYT
V gene: TRBV3-1; CDR3 protein: ASSPRNNSPLH
V gene: TRBV20-1; CDR3 protein: SARPPEGGAYEQY
V gene: TRBV5-1; CDR3 protein: ASSLQGLGNEQF
V gene: TRBV5-1; CDR3 protein: ASSPRVAAPEKQY